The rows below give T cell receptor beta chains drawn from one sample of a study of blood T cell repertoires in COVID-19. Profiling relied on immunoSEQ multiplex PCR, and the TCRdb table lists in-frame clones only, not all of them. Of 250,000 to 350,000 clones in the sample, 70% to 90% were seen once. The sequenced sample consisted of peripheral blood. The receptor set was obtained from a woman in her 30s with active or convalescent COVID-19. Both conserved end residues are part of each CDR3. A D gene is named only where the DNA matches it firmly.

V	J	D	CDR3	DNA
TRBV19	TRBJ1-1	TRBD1	CASSNLGQGAGNTEAFF	TGTGCCAGTAGCAACTTGGGACAGGGGGCTGGAAACACTGAAGCTTTCTTT
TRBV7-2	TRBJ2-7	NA	CASSSTRRGQYF	TGTGCCAGCAGCTCAACCCGCCGAGGGCAGTACTTC
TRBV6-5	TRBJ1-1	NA	CAFSRRMNTEAFF	TGTGCCTTCAGTCGGCGGATGAACACTGAAGCTTTCTTT
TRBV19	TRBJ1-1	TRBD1	CASSTGTGTEAFF	TGTGCCAGTAGTACCGGGACAGGGACTGAAGCTTTCTTT
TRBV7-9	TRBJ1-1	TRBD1	CASSFSGGRSATEAFF	TGTGCCAGCAGCTTTTCAGGGGGCAGGAGTGCGACTGAAGCTTTCTTT
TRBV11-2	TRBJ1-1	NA	CASSLDLRGRAFF	TGTGCCAGCAGCTTAGATCTAAGAGGGAGGGCTTTCTTT
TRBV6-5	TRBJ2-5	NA	CASESSGEETQYF	TGTGCCAGCGAATCGTCCGGGGAAGAGACCCAGTACTTC
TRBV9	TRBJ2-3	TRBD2	CASSPIAGPTDTQYF	TGTGCCAGCAGCCCAATAGCGGGGCCCACAGATACGCAGTATTTT
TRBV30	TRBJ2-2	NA	CAWSVTDHTGELFF	TGTGCCTGGAGTGTGACAGATCACACCGGGGAGCTGTTTTTT
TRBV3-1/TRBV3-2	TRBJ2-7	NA	CASSQDHEGHSYEQYF	TGTGCCAGCAGCCAAGATCATGAGGGCCACTCCTACGAGCAGTACTTC
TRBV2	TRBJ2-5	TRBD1	CASSKQGAREETQYF	TGTGCCAGCAGCAAACAGGGGGCGAGGGAAGAGACCCAGTACTTC